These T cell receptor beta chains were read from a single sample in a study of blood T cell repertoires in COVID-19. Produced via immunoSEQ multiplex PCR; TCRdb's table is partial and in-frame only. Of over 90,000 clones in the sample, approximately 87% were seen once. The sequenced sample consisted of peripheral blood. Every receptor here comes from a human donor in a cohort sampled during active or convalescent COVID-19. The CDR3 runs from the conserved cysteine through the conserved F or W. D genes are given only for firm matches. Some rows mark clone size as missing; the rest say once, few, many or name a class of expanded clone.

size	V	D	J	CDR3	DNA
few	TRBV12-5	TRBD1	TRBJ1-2	CASGQGQVFYGYTF	TGTGCTAGTGGCCAGGGACAGGTTTTCTATGGCTACACCTTC
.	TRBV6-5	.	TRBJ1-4	CASRYLWTDEKLFF	TGTGCCAGCAGATATCTGTGGACAGATGAAAAACTGTTTTTT
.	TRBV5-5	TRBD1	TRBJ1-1	CASSLEPGDRKNTEAFF	TGTGCCAGCAGCTTGGAGCCTGGGGACAGAAAGAACACTGAAGCTTTCTTT
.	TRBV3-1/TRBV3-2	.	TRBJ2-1	CASSQDLASWVGEQFF	TGTGCCAGCAGCCAAGATCTGGCTAGTTGGGTCGGTGAGCAGTTCTTC
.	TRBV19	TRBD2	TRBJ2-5	CASSIQRGEETQYF	TGTGCCAGTAGTATTCAGCGGGGGGAAGAGACCCAGTACTTC
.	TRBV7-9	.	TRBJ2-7	CASSLELARVYEQYF	TGTGCCAGCAGCTTAGAGTTGGCCAGGGTCTACGAGCAGTACTTC
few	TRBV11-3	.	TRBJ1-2	CASSAQDPHGYTF	TGTGCCAGCAGCGCACAGGACCCCCATGGCTACACCTTC
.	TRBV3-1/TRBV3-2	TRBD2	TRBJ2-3	CASSQARRARGADTQYF	TGTGCCAGCAGCCAAGCCCGTAGGGCCCGGGGGGCAGATACGCAGTATTTT
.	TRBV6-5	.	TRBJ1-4	CASSHRDEKLFF	TGTGCCAGCAGTCACCGGGATGAAAAACTGTTTTTT
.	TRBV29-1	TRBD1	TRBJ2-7	CSVEGDRGIHEQYF	TGCAGCGTTGAGGGAGACAGGGGGATCCACGAGCAGTACTTC
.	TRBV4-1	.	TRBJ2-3	CASSQGVAAEDTQYF	TGCGCCAGCAGCCAAGGTGTCGCGGCGGAGGATACGCAGTATTTT
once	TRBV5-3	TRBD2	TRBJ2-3	CARSTSGGGAPDTQYF	TGTGCCAGAAGCACCTCTGGCGGGGGGGCCCCAGATACGCAGTATTTT
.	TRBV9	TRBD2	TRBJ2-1	CASSVEVAGAYNEQFF	TGTGCCAGCAGCGTAGAAGTAGCGGGGGCATACAATGAGCAGTTCTTC
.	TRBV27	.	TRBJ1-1	CASSFHSGKTEAFF	TGTGCCAGCAGTTTCCATTCGGGAAAGACTGAAGCTTTCTTT
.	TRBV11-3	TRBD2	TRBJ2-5	CASSTTTGGRETQYF	TGTGCCAGCAGCACCACTACCGGGGGGAGAGAGACCCAGTACTTC
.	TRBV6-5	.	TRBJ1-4	CASSYGAASDEKLFF	TGTGCCAGCAGTTACGGGGCCGCTAGTGATGAAAAACTGTTTTTT
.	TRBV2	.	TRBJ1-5	CASGRGVSNQPQHF	TGTGCCAGCGGCAGGGGTGTGAGCAATCAGCCCCAGCATTTT
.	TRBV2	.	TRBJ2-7	CASSEVDRVGYEQYF	TGTGCCAGCAGTGAAGTAGACAGAGTCGGCTACGAGCAGTACTTC
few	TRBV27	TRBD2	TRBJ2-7	CASSSGLAYEQYF	TGTGCCAGCAGTTCCGGACTAGCCTACGAGCAGTACTTC
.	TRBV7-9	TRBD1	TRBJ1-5	CASSRDREPQHF	TGTGCCAGCAGCCGGGACAGGGAACCCCAGCATTTT
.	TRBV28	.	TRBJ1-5	CASSLRRDSNQPQHF	TGTGCCAGCAGTTTACGCAGGGATAGCAATCAGCCCCAGCATTTT
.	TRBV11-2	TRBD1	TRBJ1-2	CASSYPPGTGNYGYTF	TGTGCCAGCAGCTACCCACCCGGGACAGGGAATTATGGCTACACCTTC
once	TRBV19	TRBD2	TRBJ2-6	CASSTPLAGGPGANVLTF	TGTGCCAGTAGTACCCCCCTAGCGGGGGGGCCTGGGGCCAACGTCCTGACTTTC
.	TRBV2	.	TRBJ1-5	CASSPTQPPPGPQHF	TGTGCCAGCAGCCCCACACAACCTCCCCCGGGGCCCCAGCATTTT
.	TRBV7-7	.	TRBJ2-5	CASSLTGLQETQYF	TGTGCTAGCAGCTTAACCGGGTTACAAGAGACCCAGTACTTC
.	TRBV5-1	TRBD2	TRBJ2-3	CASSLRVAGGRTDTQYF	TGCGCCAGCAGCTTGCGAGTAGCGGGGGGTCGCACAGATACGCAGTATTTT
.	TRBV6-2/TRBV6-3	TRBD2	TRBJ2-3	CASSLGSGGTSSTDTQYF	TGTGCCAGCAGTTTGGGTAGCGGGGGGACCTCAAGCACAGATACGCAGTATTTT
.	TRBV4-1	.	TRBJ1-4	CASSQRDSWSEKLFF	TGCGCCAGCAGCCAACGGGACTCGTGGAGCGAAAAACTGTTTTTT
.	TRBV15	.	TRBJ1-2	CATSRDGGAGGGYTF	TGTGCCACCAGCAGAGATGGTGGAGCGGGGGGTGGCTACACCTTC
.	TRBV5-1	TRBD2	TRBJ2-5	CASSLGSSGGKETQYF	TGCGCCAGCAGCTTGGGTTCAAGCGGGGGGAAAGAGACCCAGTACTTC
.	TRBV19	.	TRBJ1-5	CASSSSKQGKWLSNQPQHF	TGTGCCAGTAGTAGCTCCAAACAGGGAAAGTGGTTAAGCAATCAGCCCCAGCATTTT
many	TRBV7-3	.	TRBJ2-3	CASSGGQWGDTQYF	TGTGCCAGCAGCGGAGGACAGTGGGGGGATACGCAGTATTTT
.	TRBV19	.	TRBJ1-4	CASTMAGERGEKLFF	TGTGCCAGTACCATGGCGGGGGAAAGGGGTGAAAAACTGTTTTTT
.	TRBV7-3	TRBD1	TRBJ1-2	CASSKDRGYGYTF	TGTGCCAGCAGCAAGGACAGGGGTTATGGCTACACCTTC
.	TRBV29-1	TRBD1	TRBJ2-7	CSVGDRVGEQYF	TGCAGCGTCGGGGACAGGGTTGGCGAGCAGTACTTC
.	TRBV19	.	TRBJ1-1	CASSEGFMNTEAFF	TGTGCCAGTAGTGAGGGTTTCATGAACACTGAAGCTTTCTTT
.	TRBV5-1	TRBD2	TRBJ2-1	CASSSLAGDLSYNEQFF	TGCGCCAGCAGTTCACTAGCGGGGGACCTCTCCTACAATGAGCAGTTCTTC
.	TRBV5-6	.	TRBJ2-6	CASSPRPQGGYVLTF	TGTGCCAGCAGCCCCCGCCCGCAGGGGGGATACGTCCTGACTTTC
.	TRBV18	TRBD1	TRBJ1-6	CASSPSRTGEVSPLHF	TGTGCCAGCTCACCAAGTCGGACAGGGGAGGTGTCACCCCTCCACTTT
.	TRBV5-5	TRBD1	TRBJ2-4	CASSFPGQGAKNIQYF	TGTGCCAGCAGCTTTCCTGGACAGGGGGCCAAAAACATTCAGTACTTC
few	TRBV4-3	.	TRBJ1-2	CASSQSDRANYGYTF	TGCGCCAGCAGCCAGTCGGACAGAGCGAACTATGGCTACACCTTC
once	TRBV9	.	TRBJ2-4	CASSVEEQSNIQYF	TGTGCCAGCAGCGTTGAGGAGCAATCAAACATTCAGTACTTC
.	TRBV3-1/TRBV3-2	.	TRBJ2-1	CASSQEGGYNEQFF	TGTGCCAGCAGCCAAGAAGGGGGTTACAATGAGCAGTTCTTC
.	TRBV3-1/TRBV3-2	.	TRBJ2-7	CASSLRLFLGGNGEQYF	TGTGCCAGCAGCCTCCGACTCTTTCTGGGTGGAAATGGAGAGCAGTACTTC
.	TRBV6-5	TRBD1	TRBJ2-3	CASSSGTALTDTQYF	TGTGCCAGCAGTTCAGGGACAGCCCTCACAGATACGCAGTATTTT
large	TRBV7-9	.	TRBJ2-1	CASSLEHSYNEQFF	TGTGCCAGCAGCTTAGAGCACAGCTACAATGAGCAGTTCTTC
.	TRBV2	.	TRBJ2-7	CASTLVTIRGEQYF	TGTGCCAGCACTCTAGTGACAATACGAGGGGAGCAGTACTTC
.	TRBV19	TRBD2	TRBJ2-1	CASSMSGGYSYNEQFF	TGTGCCAGTAGTATGAGCGGGGGGTACTCCTACAATGAGCAGTTCTTC
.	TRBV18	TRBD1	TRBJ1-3	CASSQGTASGNTIYF	TGTGCCAGCTCACAGGGGACAGCCTCTGGAAACACCATATATTTT
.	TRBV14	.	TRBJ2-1	CASSPLDSSYNEQFF	TGTGCCAGCAGTCCGCTCGACAGCTCCTACAATGAGCAGTTCTTC
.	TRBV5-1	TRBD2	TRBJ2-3	CASSLDRGGTDTQYF	TGCGCCAGCAGCTTGGATCGGGGGGGCACAGATACGCAGTATTTT
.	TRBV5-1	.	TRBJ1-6	CASSLEVPGPNSPLHF	TGCGCCAGCAGCTTGGAAGTTCCAGGGCCTAATTCACCCCTCCACTTT